The 23 T cell receptor beta chains given below trace back to one sample, sequenced in a study of radiotherapy plus CTLA-4 blockade in lung cancer. Using immunoSEQ multiplex PCR, the repertoire was profiled, and TCRdb retains in-frame clones only, with some absent. The table records around 70,000 clones, around nine tenths of them present only once. The sequences come from peripheral blood, collected from a patient treated with radiotherapy plus ipilimumab. These receptors were collected from a human donor with non-small cell lung cancer that progressed on radiotherapy plus ipilimumab.

Remarks on this clone: One end of the junction does not line up with germline, which may come from a read error. The CDR3 here is CASSLDWDGSNEKLSF. The CDR3 DNA sequence: TGCGCCAGCAGCTTGGACTGGGACGGAAGTAATGAAAAACTGTCTTTT. V usage is TRBV5-1 and J usage is TRBJ1-4; D might be TRBD1 (5 bases). The germline V gene has CDR1 SGHRS and CDR2 YFSETQ. The CDR3 has 16 amino acids.

The chain joins TRBV9 to TRBJ2-2, with 7 nucleotides matching TRBD2. The CDR3 sequence is 16 residues long. The trim removed 0 bases at V and 4 bases at J, leaving 6 bases unmatched. Germline-derived CDR1 and CDR2 are SGDLS and YYNGEE. The CDR3 DNA reads TGTGCCAGCAGCGTAGTAGCGGGCGTACTCACCGGGGAGCTGTTTTTT. This gives the protein CASSVVAGVLTGELFF.

V and J are TRBV19 and TRBJ2-7, with 9 bases lining up with TRBD2. The CDR3 is 13 residues long. V gave up 5 bases and J gave up 5 bases; unmatched junction bases: 4. Germline V gene lookup returns CDR1 LNHDA and CDR2 SQIVND (reference sequence). CDR3 amino acids: CASSPAGGDEQYF. CDR3 sequence (DNA): TGTGCCAGTAGTCCCGCGGGGGGGGACGAGCAGTACTTC.

This clone was observed once. The rearrangement links TRBV2 to TRBJ1-1; D not certain. V shed 3 bases and J shed 0 bases, with 14 bases lying between them. This CDR3 region has 16 residues. CDR1 is SNHLY, CDR2 FYNNEI, per germline. This CDR3 is CASSDFWGSMNTEAFF. As DNA, the CDR3 is TGTGCCAGCAGTGACTTTTGGGGATCCATGAACACTGAAGCTTTCTTT.

The chain recombines TRBV2 with TRBJ2-3, with D tentatively TRBD1 (6 bases). Trimming removed 4 bases at V and 2 bases at J, with 10 bases between. CDR1 is SNHLY, CDR2 FYNNEI, per germline. CDR3 length equals 14 residues. CDR3 amino acids: CASSAGQNTDTQYF. CDR3 bases: TGTGCCAGCAGTGCCGGACAGAACACAGATACGCAGTATTTT.

A single count supports this clone. The CDR3 region is CASSLSGRGGNIQYF. CDR3 DNA sequence: TGTGCCAGCAGTCTTAGCGGGAGGGGTGGAAACATTCAGTACTTC. The rearrangement links TRBV27 to TRBJ2-4, with 11 bases lining up with TRBD2. Trimming took 5 bases from V and 6 from J; bases not matched to a gene: 6. Germline lookup yields CDR1 MNHEY and CDR2 SMNVEV (reference sequence). This CDR3 has 15 residues.

V gene TRBV2 combines with J gene TRBJ2-7, with D possibly being TRBD2 (5 bases). CDR1 SNHLY and CDR2 FYNNEI come from the germline V gene. The germline V and J ends were trimmed by 5 bases and 3 bases, with 11 bases remaining between them. The CDR3 runs 13 residues. The CDR3 spells CASSFPGIYEQYF. The CDR3 coding sequence is TGTGCCAGCAGTTTTCCGGGAATCTACGAGCAGTACTTC.

V usage is TRBV27 and J usage is TRBJ2-1; D remains unclear. CDR3 size: 14 residues. Germline V gives CDR1 MNHEY, CDR2 SMNVEV (reference sequence). V shed 7 bases and J shed 0 bases, with 10 bases lying between them. The CDR3 protein is CASTYTSSYNEQFF. CDR3 DNA: TGTGCCAGCACTTACACCAGCTCCTACAATGAGCAGTTCTTC.

The genes are TRBV6-1 and TRBJ2-3; D unresolved. V gave up 3 bases and J gave up 2 bases, with 12 bases separating them. Germline CDR1 is MNHNS and CDR2 is SASEGT. The CDR3 covers 15 residues. In nucleotides, the CDR3 is TGTGCCAGCAGTGAGTTAAGCTGGGTCACAGATACGCAGTATTTT. Protein sequence: CASSELSWVTDTQYF.

This rearrangement joins TRBV28 to TRBJ1-1; D gene unclear. V lost 6 bases and J lost 4, with 6 bases in between. CDR1 is MDHEN, CDR2 SYDVKM, per germline. The CDR3 runs to 11 residues. The CDR3 DNA follows: TGTGCCAGCAGATCGACCACTGAAGCTTTCTTT. This gives the protein CASRSTTEAFF. The variable domain in full, completed from reference TRBV28 and TRBJ1-1, reads DVKVTQSSRYLVKRTGEKVFLECVQDMDHENMFWYRQDPGLGLRLIYFSYDVKMKEKGDIPEGYSVSREKKERFSLILESASTNQTSMYLCASRSTTEAFFGQGTRLTVV.

The chain carries TRBV19 and TRBJ2-1; TRBD2 aligns across 12 bases. The CDR3 loop spans 16 amino acids. CDR1 is LNHDA and CDR2 is SQIVND in the germline V gene (reference sequence). The J segment lost 9 bases and the V segment lost 5 bases, leaving 11 bases of the junction unmatched. CDR3 loop: CASSGGTSGRLGEQFF. The CDR3 nucleotides are TGTGCCAGTAGTGGAGGGACTAGCGGGCGCCTCGGTGAGCAGTTCTTC.

This chain connects TRBV6-6 to TRBJ2-1; D is unclear. The V end lost 3 bases, the J end lost 4 bases, and 13 bases lay between the germline ends. This CDR3 is 15 amino acids long. CDR1 and CDR2 from the germline V gene are MNHNY and SVGAGI (reference sequence). For the CDR3, the DNA is TGTGCCAGCAGTTATATCTCGGGTGAATACAATGAGCAGTTCTTC. This translates into CASSYISGEYNEQFF.

The CDR3 DNA reads TGCGCCAGCAGCCAAGGACTAGCGGACACAGATACGCAGTATTTT. It encodes CASSQGLADTDTQYF. The chain employs TRBV4-1 and TRBJ2-3; 9 bases align to TRBD2. The CDR3 is made up of 15 amino acids. Germline V gives CDR1 MGHRA, CDR2 YSYEKL. V dropped 1 base and J dropped 2; count of bases not matched to a gene: 1.

V gene TRBV28 combines with J gene TRBJ1-2; possibly TRBD1 for D (6 bases). Germline-derived CDR1 and CDR2 are MDHEN and SYDVKM. CDR3 length: 13 residues. The V and J ends lost 5 bases and 8 bases respectively, with 15 bases between them. The CDR3 bases are TGTGCCAGCAGTACCAGGACAGTCTGGGGCTACACCTTC. It translates to CASSTRTVWGYTF.

The chain links TRBV6-1 to TRBJ1-1; 8 bases are shared with TRBD1. CDR1 and CDR2 (germline): MNHNS, SASEGT. The ends lost 5 bases at V and 0 bases at J; junction bases unmatched: 5. The length of the CDR3 is 15 residues. The CDR3 spells CASSLAGGLNTEAFF. DNA for the CDR3: TGTGCCAGCAGTTTGGCAGGGGGCCTGAACACTGAAGCTTTCTTT.

CDR3 DNA sequence: TGTGCCAGCAGTGAATCCGTATACAATTACAATGAGCAGTTCTTC. The encoded protein is CASSESVYNYNEQFF. V usage is TRBV6-1 and J usage is TRBJ2-1; D gene uncertain. V lost 2 bases, J lost 4 bases, and 12 bases lay in between. CDR3 length: 15 amino acids. Germline CDR1 and CDR2: MNHNS and SASEGT.

The chain joins TRBV9 to TRBJ2-1; TRBD2 might be the D (5 bases). Germline values: CDR1 SGDLS, CDR2 YYNGEE. The CDR3 has 15 residues. Trimming cost V 0 bases and J 0 bases, with 7 bases left between them. The CDR3 region has the DNA TGTGCCAGCAGCGTAGCGACTAACTCCTACAATGAGCAGTTCTTC. Translating it yields CASSVATNSYNEQFF.

CDR3 region: CASIDAGLAVSTDTQYF. The CDR3 DNA reads TGTGCCAGTATCGACGCGGGACTAGCGGTCTCAACAGATACGCAGTATTTT. The chain recombines TRBV19 with TRBJ2-3; 11 bases fit TRBD2. Germline CDR1 LNHDA, CDR2 SQIVND (reference sequence). The CDR3 has 17 residues. V gave up 7 bases and J gave up 3 bases; unmatched junction bases: 12.

DNA for the CDR3: TGCGCCAGCAGCTTGAGCCGGGAAGCTTTCTTT. Translated: CASSLSREAFF. The chain links TRBV5-1 to TRBJ1-1; unclear D gene. This CDR3 spans 11 amino acids. The ends were cut back, 1 base at V and 8 bases at J, with 6 bases in the middle. Germline V gene sequence: CDR1 SGHRS, CDR2 YFSETQ.

This clone has just a few counts. This rearrangement joins TRBV2 to TRBJ2-5, with 9 bases lining up with TRBD1. Unmatched junction bases numbered 12, after V lost 6 bases and J lost 4 bases. Germline V gene data show CDR1 as SNHLY and CDR2 as FYNNEI. The length of the CDR3 is 16 residues. The CDR3 loop reads CASSRDREGRGETQYF. CDR3 bases: TGTGCCAGCAGCAGGGACAGGGAGGGGAGGGGAGAGACCCAGTACTTC.

J is TRBJ1-5 and V is TRBV6-5; TRBD1 is a possible D gene (5 bases). This CDR3 has 14 residues. Trimming took off 0 bases at V and 4 bases at J, with 7 bases between the two ends. CDR1 MNHEY and CDR2 SVGAGI come from the germline V gene. The CDR3: CASSYSWGNQPQHF. CDR3 sequence (DNA): TGTGCCAGCAGTTACTCGTGGGGGAATCAGCCCCAGCATTTT.

The CDR3 protein is CASSPAPAGNEQFF. The CDR3 DNA follows: TGTGCCAGCTCACCCGCCCCGGCGGGGAATGAGCAGTTCTTC. The rearrangement joins TRBV18 to TRBJ2-1; perhaps TRBD2 as D (6 bases). V lost 3 bases and J 7 bases, leaving 13 bases between the germline ends. CDR1 and CDR2 (germline): KGHSH, LQKENI. The CDR3 runs to 14 residues.

The CDR3: CASSIPYTGTGHYGYTF. Here the CDR3 DNA reads TGTGCCAGTAGTATCCCCTATACCGGGACAGGACACTATGGCTACACCTTC. The rearrangement uses TRBV19 and TRBJ1-2; TRBD1 aligns across 8 bases. After removal of 3 bases from V and 3 bases from J, the junction contained 12 bases not matched to a gene. This CDR3 spans 17 amino acids. CDR1 LNHDA and CDR2 SQIVND come from the germline V gene (reference sequence).